The present TCR beta chain was sequenced within a study of Ad26.COV2.S vaccination and SARS-CoV-2 variants. On the study more broadly: Ad26.COV2.S arm of COV1001 included the donor. The authors gave Ad26.COV2.S intramuscularly, either once or twice 56 days apart.

Stated treatment: 19 received Ad26.COV2.S at low or high dose, single or two shots; 5 received placebo; per-sample allocation not given. It was on day 63 after the first vaccine or placebo injection that samples were taken. The administered vaccine (an Ad26 vector) expressed Wuhan-strain SARS-CoV-2 spike. Germline assignment: CDR1 MDHEN and CDR2 SYDVKM. Trimming at V came to 4 bases and at J to 8 bases, leaving 4 bases not matched to a gene. There are 13 residues in the CDR3. On this clone: Its specificity is unknown.

TCRdb's copy holds only in-frame clones and misses some; the assay was immunoSEQ multiplex PCR. The table lists about 480,000 clones, 87% of them singletons, with about 13% in the top ten. Study-wide results and caveats: Marked by substantial breadth, spike-specific CD8+ and CD4+ T cell responses were reportedly seen after vaccination.

This TCR was recovered from a person aged 18 to 59 who received the Ad26.COV2.S COVID-19 vaccine or a placebo. Material: peripheral blood, obtained in a trial of Ad26.COV2.S vaccine versus placebo. The rearrangement joins TRBV28 to TRBJ1-4; 7 positions match TRBD1. The CDR3 is CASSWMDREKLFF. The CDR3 nucleotides read TGTGCCAGCAGTTGGATGGACAGGGAAAAACTGTTTTTT.